The present TCR beta chain was sequenced within a study of technical replicates of blood from a handful of donors. Germline-derived CDR1 and CDR2 are SNHLY and FYNNEI. CDR3 length: 17 amino acids. Germline trimming cut 7 bases from V and 1 base from J; bases unmatched to any gene: 11. This table comes from immunoSEQ multiplex PCR, and its TCRdb copy is limited to in-frame clones, with some not included. This sample yields some 60,000 clones, of which 90% to 95% are seen a single time; approximately 4% belongs to the top ten. Material for sequencing was PBMCs. This TCR derives from a human donor in good health. Some clones in this sample may be carry-over from other donors' samples. The gene calls are TRBV2 and TRBJ2-1; 9 bases line up with TRBD1. CDR3 bases: TGTGCCAGCATCTTTGGGACAGGGCTGAGTTCCTACAATGAGCAGTTCTTC. Translating gives CASIFGTGLSSYNEQFF. The full variable domain, with the rest looked up from reference TRBV2 and TRBJ2-1, is EPEVTQTPSHQVTQMGQEVILRCVPISNHLYFYWYRQILGQKVEFLVSFYNNEISEKSEIFDDQFSVERPDGSNFTLKIRSTKLEDSAMYFCASIFGTGLSSYNEQFFGPGTRLTVL.